This is a list of T cell receptor beta chains from one sample in a study of cytomegalovirus exposure and HLA in healthy donors. Here immunoSEQ multiplex PCR was the method, and the copy in TCRdb shows in-frame clones only, minus some. The data hold roughly 280,000 clones, with 86% observed a single time. The specimen was PBMCs. These receptors were obtained from a woman aged 18 to 35 in good health and CMV-seronegative. Both conserved end residues are part of each CDR3. Each record gives: CDR3 DNA, CDR3 protein, J gene, D gene, V gene, clone size. The D gene is left open where the match is weak. Size tells how often a clone was seen (once, few, many) or the class of an expanded clone, and some rows leave it out.

TGTGCCAGCAGTTTAGCGGACTGGGGGGGCTCAACGGCCGGGGAGCTGTTTTTT | CASSLADWGGSTAGELFF | TRBJ2-2 | NA | TRBV28 | NA
TGCGCCAGCAGCGTAACAGGAACCGGGGAGACCCAGTACTTC | CASSVTGTGETQYF | TRBJ2-5 | NA | TRBV5-1 | NA
TGTGCCAGCAGTCGATCTCAGGGGGCAGTAGGCTACACCTTC | CASSRSQGAVGYTF | TRBJ1-2 | TRBD1 | TRBV11-1 | NA
TGTGCCAGCAGGGGCGACAGGGGGAGCTCCTACAATGAGCAGTTCTTC | CASRGDRGSSYNEQFF | TRBJ2-1 | TRBD1 | TRBV2 | NA
TGTGCCAGCAGTGGTGGGTGGGGGGCTGAAGCTTTCTTT | CASSGGWGAEAFF | TRBJ1-1 | NA | TRBV2 | few
TGTGCCAGCAGTCCGACTGGGTACCGGGAGACCCAGTACTTC | CASSPTGYRETQYF | TRBJ2-5 | NA | TRBV28 | NA
TGTGCCAGCAGCCCCCAAGCGGGGGCCGTGTACGAGCAGTACTTC | CASSPQAGAVYEQYF | TRBJ2-7 | TRBD2 | TRBV9 | once
TGTGCCAGCAGTCTGACGGGCTATGGCTACACCTTC | CASSLTGYGYTF | TRBJ1-2 | NA | TRBV25-1 | NA
TGTGCCAGTAGTTCGGTCAGTCTAGCTAACTATGGCTACACCTTC | CASSSVSLANYGYTF | TRBJ1-2 | NA | TRBV19 | few
TGTGCCAGCAGCTACAGACAGGGCGCCCAGCCCCAGCATTTT | CASSYRQGAQPQHF | TRBJ1-5 | TRBD1 | TRBV5-6 | NA
TGTGCCGCGGGACGCTACGAGCAGTACTTC | CAAGRYEQYF | TRBJ2-7 | NA | TRBV30 | NA
TGTGCCAGCAGCGTAGGAGGAAGCCCACCCTACGAGCAGTACTTC | CASSVGGSPPYEQYF | TRBJ2-7 | NA | TRBV9 | NA
TGTGCCAGTACCCCAGGGGGCCCTCAGCCCCAGCATTTT | CASTPGGPQPQHF | TRBJ1-5 | TRBD1 | TRBV19 | NA
TGTGCCAGCAGTTCCGAGAGGGTATTACCATCCTACGAGCAGTACTTC | CASSSERVLPSYEQYF | TRBJ2-7 | NA | TRBV6-5 | NA
TGTGCCAGCAGCTTACGGGAAAGTGAGCAGTTCTTC | CASSLRESEQFF | TRBJ2-1 | NA | TRBV7-8 | NA
TGTGCCAGCAGCGACGGTACAGGTTGGCTTGAGCAGTTCTTC | CASSDGTGWLEQFF | TRBJ2-1 | NA | TRBV9 | NA
TGTGCCAGCAGTAAACAGGGGGCGGACGGCTACACCTTC | CASSKQGADGYTF | TRBJ1-2 | TRBD1 | TRBV6-5 | NA
TGTGCCTGGAGTGTAATACGGACTAGCGGGGGGGCGAATGAGCAGTTCTTC | CAWSVIRTSGGANEQFF | TRBJ2-1 | TRBD2 | TRBV30 | NA
TGTGCCAGCAGCCCTAAAGTAGGGGTGACCCAGTACTTC | CASSPKVGVTQYF | TRBJ2-5 | NA | TRBV7-3 | NA
TGTGCCAGCAGTTCCGGGACAGGGCGCGAAGAAAAACTGTTTTTT | CASSSGTGREEKLFF | TRBJ1-4 | TRBD1 | TRBV5-6 | NA
TGTGCCAGCAGTGAAGTATCCTTGCGGGACCTTAGCACAGATACGCAGTATTTT | CASSEVSLRDLSTDTQYF | TRBJ2-3 | NA | TRBV2 | NA
TGCGCCAGCAGCCAAGACAATAGCAATCAGCCCCAGCATTTT | CASSQDNSNQPQHF | TRBJ1-5 | NA | TRBV4-3 | few
TGTGCCAGCAGCCCTCCGACAGGGTCCTGGGAGCTGTTTTTT | CASSPPTGSWELFF | TRBJ2-2 | TRBD1 | TRBV5-6 | NA
TGTGCCAGTAGTATCGGGGGGGGTTTCTCCTACGAGCAGTACTTC | CASSIGGGFSYEQYF | TRBJ2-7 | TRBD2 | TRBV19 | NA
TGTGCCAGCAGTTTAAACTATGAGAAGCAGTACTTC | CASSLNYEKQYF | TRBJ2-7 | NA | TRBV27 | NA
TGCGCCAGCAGCTTGGGGCCCCAAGAGACCCAGTACTTC | CASSLGPQETQYF | TRBJ2-5 | NA | TRBV5-1 | once
TGTGCCAGCAGTTATATGACAGGGGGCACAAATCAGCCCCAGCATTTT | CASSYMTGGTNQPQHF | TRBJ1-5 | TRBD1 | TRBV7-2 | NA
TGTGCCTGGACAATAGGCGGTGGGGCCAACGTCCTGACTTTC | CAWTIGGGANVLTF | TRBJ2-6 | NA | TRBV30 | NA
TGTGCCAGCAGTAACACCGGGACAGTCAACACTGAAGCTTTCTTT | CASSNTGTVNTEAFF | TRBJ1-1 | TRBD1 | TRBV6-5 | NA
TGTGCCAGCAGCGTAGAGCAGGGCGCCTACGAGCAGTACTTC | CASSVEQGAYEQYF | TRBJ2-7 | NA | TRBV9 | NA
TGTGCCAGCAGCTTGGGTGGGGCAGGTCAGCCCCAGCATTTT | CASSLGGAGQPQHF | TRBJ1-5 | NA | TRBV7-9 | NA
TGTGCCAGCAGCCCCACCGGGGGGGGACCTACTGGCTACACCTTC | CASSPTGGGPTGYTF | TRBJ1-2 | NA | TRBV2 | NA
TGTGCCAGCAGCATAGACAGGGCTGGGGCCAACGTCCTGACTTTC | CASSIDRAGANVLTF | TRBJ2-6 | TRBD1 | TRBV13 | NA
TGTGCCTGGACTTCAGGGTATGGCTACACCTTC | CAWTSGYGYTF | TRBJ1-2 | NA | TRBV30 | NA
TGTGCCAGCAGCTCGGACAGAGGTCTGGATGAGCAGTACTTC | CASSSDRGLDEQYF | TRBJ2-7 | NA | TRBV11-2 | NA
TGTGCCAGTAGTACAGGGGAAGGGGAATACGAGCAGTACTTC | CASSTGEGEYEQYF | TRBJ2-7 | NA | TRBV19 | few
TGTGCCAGCAGTTCCAATGGAGCGGGAGAAGACAATGAGCAGTTCTTC | CASSSNGAGEDNEQFF | TRBJ2-1 | TRBD2 | TRBV6-5 | NA
TGTGCCAGCAGTTACAACCAGGGACACACCACCATATATTTT | CASSYNQGHTTIYF | TRBJ1-3 | NA | TRBV6-5 | NA
TGTGCCAGCAGTGAAACTGGGGAGACCATCTATGGCTACACCTTC | CASSETGETIYGYTF | TRBJ1-2 | NA | TRBV6-4 | NA
TGTGCCAGCAGTGCCCGACAGGGGGCGGTTGAGACCCAGTACTTC | CASSARQGAVETQYF | TRBJ2-5 | TRBD1 | TRBV2 | NA
TGTGCCAGCAGTTTAGGGCAGGATGCATTATGGACAGATACGCAGTATTTT | CASSLGQDALWTDTQYF | TRBJ2-3 | NA | TRBV27 | NA
TGTGCCAGCAGCGCGAGTCGGAATGAGCAGTTCTTC | CASSASRNEQFF | TRBJ2-1 | NA | TRBV9 | NA
TGTGCCAGTAGTATGTGGGGCCTAGCGGGGGGGCACGGTAACACCGGGGAGCTGTTTTTT | CASSMWGLAGGHGNTGELFF | TRBJ2-2 | TRBD2 | TRBV19 | NA
TGTGCCAGCAGCTTAGAGAGAGCTGAAGCTTTCTTT | CASSLERAEAFF | TRBJ1-1 | NA | TRBV11-3 | NA
TGTGCCAGCAGCGTACAGGGGGCCCCCTATGGCTACACCTTC | CASSVQGAPYGYTF | TRBJ1-2 | TRBD1 | TRBV9 | once
TGTGCCAGCAGCCCACACTACACGGACTATGGCTACACCTTC | CASSPHYTDYGYTF | TRBJ1-2 | NA | TRBV11-3 | NA
TGCGCCAGCAGATATAGCGGGAGCGTCGAGCAGTACTTC | CASRYSGSVEQYF | TRBJ2-7 | TRBD2 | TRBV5-1 | NA
TGTGCCAGCAGCGTATCAGCTAACTATGGCTACACCTTC | CASSVSANYGYTF | TRBJ1-2 | NA | TRBV9 | NA
TGTGCCTGGAAGGTGGTAACTAGCGGTCCCTACGAGCAGTACTTC | CAWKVVTSGPYEQYF | TRBJ2-7 | TRBD2 | TRBV30 | NA